The rows below give T cell receptor beta chains drawn from one sample of a study of blood T cell repertoires in COVID-19. Sequencing was performed with immunoSEQ multiplex PCR; in TCRdb, only in-frame clones are kept and a portion is missing. The table shows 200,000 to 300,000 clones, with 88% occurring only once. The source material was peripheral blood. All receptors derive from a woman aged 25 to 45 with acute or convalescent COVID-19. Each CDR3 is given with its conserved first and last residue. The D gene is left open where the match is weak. A clone size is listed for some rows: how often the clone was seen (once, few, many), or a class if it is expanded.

clone_size d_call j_call v_call cdr3_nt cdr3_aa
NA TRBD1 TRBJ2-7 TRBV4-3 TGCGCCAGCAGCCGAGACAGGGGAACCTACGAGCAGTACTTC CASSRDRGTYEQYF
many NA TRBJ2-7 TRBV9 TGTGCCAGCAGCGCCTGGGGCACCTATGACGAGCAGTACTTC CASSAWGTYDEQYF
NA TRBD1 TRBJ1-5 TRBV2 TGTGCCAGCAGTGGACAGGGCCTCAATCAGCCCCAGCATTTT CASSGQGLNQPQHF
NA NA TRBJ1-1 TRBV2 TGTGCCAGCAGTGGATCGGGACACCTCCGGAACACTGAAGCTTTCTTT CASSGSGHLRNTEAFF
NA TRBD2 TRBJ2-1 TRBV6-2/TRBV6-3 TGTGCCAGCCGCCTAGCGGGAAGACTCTACAATGAGCAGTTCTTC CASRLAGRLYNEQFF
NA NA TRBJ1-6 TRBV21-1 TGTGCCAGCAGCAAAGCGGGACAGGGTAGACGGGATTCACCCCTCCACTTT CASSKAGQGRRDSPLHF
NA NA TRBJ1-3 TRBV19 TGTGCCAGTAGATTATCTGGAGGCTCTGGAAACACCATATATTTT CASRLSGGSGNTIYF
NA TRBD2 TRBJ2-3 TRBV9 TGTGCCAGCAGCGTAGGTGCTAGCGGGAGATACACAGATACGCAGTATTTT CASSVGASGRYTDTQYF
NA NA TRBJ2-1 TRBV2 TGTGCCAGCAATTTGGTGCCACGGGGTGAGCAGTTCTTC CASNLVPRGEQFF
NA TRBD2 TRBJ2-1 TRBV5-1 TGCGCCAGCAGCTTGGTAGGGACTAGCGGGGCCGCTAGCTCCTACAATGAGCAGTTCTTC CASSLVGTSGAASSYNEQFF
NA TRBD2 TRBJ2-1 TRBV27 TGTGCCAGCAGTTTTAGCGGGAGGTACAATGAGCAGTTCTTC CASSFSGRYNEQFF
NA TRBD2 TRBJ2-1 TRBV15 TGTGCCACCAGCGGTCTAGCGGGGTCCTACAATGAGCAGTTCTTC CATSGLAGSYNEQFF
once NA TRBJ1-5 TRBV6-1 TGTGCCAGCAGTGAAATATTTGGGAGGGTTGGCAATCAGCCCCAGCATTTT CASSEIFGRVGNQPQHF
NA TRBD1 TRBJ2-2 TRBV9 TGTGCCAGCACCTCTGGACAGGGGAACACCGGGGAGCTGTTTTTT CASTSGQGNTGELFF
NA TRBD2 TRBJ2-5 TRBV6-5 TGTGCCAGCACCGCCGCTACTAGCGGCCAAGAGACCCAGTACTTC CASTAATSGQETQYF
NA TRBD1 TRBJ1-1 TRBV29-1 TGCAGCGTTGACCCCCGACAGGGCATGAACACTGAAGCTTTCTTT CSVDPRQGMNTEAFF
NA TRBD2 TRBJ2-1 TRBV12-3/TRBV12-4 TGTGCCAGCAGGGGACTAGTAGGGGATGAGCAGTTCTTC CASRGLVGDEQFF
NA NA TRBJ1-5 TRBV1 TGCACCAGCAGCCACGCCGGGAGGGGTATTTTTGGAAATCAGCCCCAGCATTTT CTSSHAGRGIFGNQPQHF
NA NA TRBJ2-5 TRBV6-6 TGTGCCAGCAGTCCCGGAGGGCAGCCGGCCCTCTGGGCCCAGTACTTC CASSPGGQPALWAQYF
NA NA TRBJ1-2 TRBV29-1 TGCAGCGTTTCCACAGGGAACTATGGCTACACCTTC CSVSTGNYGYTF
NA NA TRBJ2-2 TRBV9 TGTGCCAGCAGCCATTCGACAGTCAACACCGGGGAGCTGTTTTTT CASSHSTVNTGELFF
NA NA TRBJ1-6 TRBV6-7 TGTGCCAGCAGAACAATCTCCTCCTATAATTCACCCCTCCACTTT CASRTISSYNSPLHF
NA NA TRBJ2-1 TRBV6-5 TGTGCCAGCAGTCGGGGTAGCGGTCCATACAATGAGCAGTTCTTC CASSRGSGPYNEQFF
NA NA TRBJ1-1 TRBV19 TGTGCCAGTAGTTTATCGCGGAGTATTTACACTGAAGCTTTCTTT CASSLSRSIYTEAFF
NA TRBD2 TRBJ2-1 TRBV9 TGTGCCAGCAGCGGAACCTCGGGACTAGCGGGACGACGGGGCTCCTACAATGAGCAGTTCTTC CASSGTSGLAGRRGSYNEQFF
NA TRBD1 TRBJ1-1 TRBV11-3 TGTGCCAGCAGCTTAGTTCAGGGGGCAAACACTGAAGCTTTCTTT CASSLVQGANTEAFF
once TRBD1 TRBJ2-3 TRBV5-4 TGTGCCAGCAGCATACAGGGGACCACAGATACGCAGTATTTT CASSIQGTTDTQYF